The source of this T cell receptor beta chain is a study of beta chain features in type 1 diabetes. Investigators reverse transcribed all isolated RNA, so they sequenced expressed TCRB transcripts. Clones were sequenced by immunoSEQ multiplex PCR, and TCRdb holds only the in-frame ones, with some missing. Of 900,000 or so clones in the sample, 15% to 20% were seen once. Trimming pared 4 bases from V and 5 bases from J, leaving 14 bases between. This CDR3 has 13 residues. The V gene's germline CDR1 is SQVTM and CDR2 ANQGSEA. On this clone: Its specificity is unknown.

Study conclusions and caveats: VDJ junctions sequenced from type 1 diabetes patients showed fewer insertions and more deletions. PCR, the amplification step, might favor shorter templates, equally in patients and controls.

The receptor comes from a young woman in good health. The rearrangement joins TRBV29-1 to TRBJ1-1, with unresolved D. The sequenced material came from naive CD4+ T cells from blood. DNA for the CDR3: TGCAGCGTTGGTTGGGGATGGACTACTGAAGCTTTCTTT. It encodes CSVGWGWTTEAFF.